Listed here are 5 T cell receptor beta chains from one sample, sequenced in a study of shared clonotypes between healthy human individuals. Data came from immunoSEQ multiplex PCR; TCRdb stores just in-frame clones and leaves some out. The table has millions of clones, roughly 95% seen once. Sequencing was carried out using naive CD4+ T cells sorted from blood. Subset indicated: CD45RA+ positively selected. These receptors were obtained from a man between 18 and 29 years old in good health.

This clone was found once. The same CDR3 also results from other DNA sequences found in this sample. The CDR3 DNA is TGCGCCAGCAGCGCTGGACAGGGGGCGCGGGAGACCCAGTACTTC. The encoded protein is CASSAGQGARETQYF. The chain links TRBV5-1 to TRBJ2-5, with 11 bases fitting TRBD1. V was pared by 4 bases and J by 5 bases, with 7 bases of the junction left unmatched. The CDR3 spans 15 residues. Looked up from germline, CDR1 is SGHRS and CDR2 is YFSETQ.

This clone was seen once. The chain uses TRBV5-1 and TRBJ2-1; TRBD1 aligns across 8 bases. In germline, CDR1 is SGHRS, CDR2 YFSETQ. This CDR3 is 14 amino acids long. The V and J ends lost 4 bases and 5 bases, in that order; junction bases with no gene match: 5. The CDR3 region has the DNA TGCGCCAGCAGCCCCACAGGGGGAAACAATGAGCAGTTCTTC. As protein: CASSPTGGNNEQFF.

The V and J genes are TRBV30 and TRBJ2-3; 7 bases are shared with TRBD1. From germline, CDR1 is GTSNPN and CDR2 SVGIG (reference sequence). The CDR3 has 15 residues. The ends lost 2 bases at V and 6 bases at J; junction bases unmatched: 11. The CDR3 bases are TGTGCCTGGAGTACCCAGACAGGGATGAAGGATACGCAGTATTTT. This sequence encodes CAWSTQTGMKDTQYF. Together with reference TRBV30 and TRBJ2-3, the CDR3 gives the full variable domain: SQTIHQWPATLVQPVGSPLSLECTVEGTSNPNLYWYRQAAGRGLQLLFYSVGIGQISSEVPQNLSASRPQDRQFILSSKKLLLSDSGFYLCAWSTQTGMKDTQYFGPGTRLTVL.

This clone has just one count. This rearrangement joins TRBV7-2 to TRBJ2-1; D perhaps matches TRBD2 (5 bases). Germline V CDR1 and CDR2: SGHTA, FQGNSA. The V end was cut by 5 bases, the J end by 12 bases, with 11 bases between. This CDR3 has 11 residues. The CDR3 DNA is TGTGCCAGCAGCGCTAGCCGGTGGCAGTTCTTC. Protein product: CASSASRWQFF.

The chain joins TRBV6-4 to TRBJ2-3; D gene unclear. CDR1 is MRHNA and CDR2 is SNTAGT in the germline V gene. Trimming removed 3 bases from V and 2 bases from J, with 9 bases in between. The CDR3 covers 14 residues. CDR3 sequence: CASSEDGFTDTQYF. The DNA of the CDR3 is TGTGCCAGCAGTGAGGATGGGTTCACAGATACGCAGTATTTT.